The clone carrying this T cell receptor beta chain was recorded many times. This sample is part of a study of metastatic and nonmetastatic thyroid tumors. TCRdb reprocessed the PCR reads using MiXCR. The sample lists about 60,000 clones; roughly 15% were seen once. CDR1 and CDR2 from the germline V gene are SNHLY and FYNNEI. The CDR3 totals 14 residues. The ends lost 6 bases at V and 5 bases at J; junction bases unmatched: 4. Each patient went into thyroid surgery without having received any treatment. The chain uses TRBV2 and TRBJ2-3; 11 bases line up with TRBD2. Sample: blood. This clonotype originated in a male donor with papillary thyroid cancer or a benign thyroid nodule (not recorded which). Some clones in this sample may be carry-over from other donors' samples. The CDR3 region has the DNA TGTGCCAGCAGAGCAACTAGCGGGGGAGATACGCAGTATTTT. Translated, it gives CASRATSGGDTQYF.